These T cell receptor beta chains were read from a single sample in a study of blood T cell repertoires in COVID-19. Clones were sequenced by immunoSEQ multiplex PCR, and TCRdb holds only the in-frame ones, with some missing. Here the sample spans around 300,000 clones, about 90% being singletons. Input material: PBMCs or T cells enriched from blood (not recorded which). The receptors derive from a woman aged 25-40 years who had recovered from COVID-19. Each CDR3 is given with its conserved first and last residue. The D gene is left open where the match is weak. Some rows mark clone size as missing; the rest say once, few, many or name a class of expanded clone.

>14|TRBV7-8|TRBJ1-4|TRBD1|.
TGTGCCAGCAGGACGGACAGGGTCAATGAAAAACTGTTTTTT
CASRTDRVNEKLFF
>14|TRBV5-4|TRBJ1-4|.|.
TGTGCCAGCAGCTTGGTTGCGGGAGGGGAAAAACTGTTTTTT
CASSLVAGGEKLFF
>14|TRBV5-6|TRBJ2-7|.|.
TGTGCCAGCAGCTTGGTCCAGGGGAGCCACGAGCAGTACTTC
CASSLVQGSHEQYF
>15|TRBV18|TRBJ1-4|.|.
TGTGCCAGCTCAGGGAACAGGGAAAAGGGAGAAAAACTGTTTTTT
CASSGNREKGEKLFF
>15|TRBV27|TRBJ1-6|.|.
TGTGCCAGCAGTTTACGGCGGACAGCAAATTCACCCCTCCACTTT
CASSLRRTANSPLHF
>13|TRBV12-3/TRBV12-4|TRBJ1-1|.|.
TGTGCCAGCAGCCGAGGGAGTTTCACTGAAGCTTTCTTT
CASSRGSFTEAFF
>16|TRBV4-3|TRBJ2-4|TRBD2|.
TGCGCCAGCAGCCAAGGACACCTAGCGGACAAAAACATTCAGTACTTC
CASSQGHLADKNIQYF
>14|TRBV3-1/TRBV3-2|TRBJ2-3|.|.
TGTGCCAGCAGCCAAGGGGACACCACAGATACGCAGTATTTT
CASSQGDTTDTQYF
>15|TRBV19|TRBJ2-5|TRBD2|.
TGTGCCAGTACCGATACTAGCGGGAGTCCTGAGACCCAGTACTTC
CASTDTSGSPETQYF
>13|TRBV7-9|TRBJ1-2|.|many
TGTGCCAGCAGCTCACAGGGAACCTATGGCTACACCTTC
CASSSQGTYGYTF
>16|TRBV29-1|TRBJ1-3|.|.
TGCAGCGTTGAAGAGTACGGAACAGTCACTGGAAACACCATATATTTT
CSVEEYGTVTGNTIYF
>15|TRBV6-1|TRBJ2-3|TRBD1|.
TGTGCCAGCATCACAGGGGGCCGGGGCACAGATACGCAGTATTTT
CASITGGRGTDTQYF
>13|TRBV3-1/TRBV3-2|TRBJ1-2|TRBD1|.
TGTGCCAGCAGCCAAAGACAGGGAGAAGGCTACACCTTC
CASSQRQGEGYTF
>14|TRBV5-1|TRBJ1-2|.|.
TGCGCCAGCAGCTTCGGTAACAGCTACTATGGCTACACCTTC
CASSFGNSYYGYTF
>14|TRBV2|TRBJ2-2|.|once
TGTGCCAGCAGTGAGTGGACAGTCGCCGGGGAGCTGTTTTTT
CASSEWTVAGELFF
>14|TRBV7-2|TRBJ2-3|TRBD1|once
TGTGCCAGCAGTCGACAGGGGGGGACAGATACGCAGTATTTT
CASSRQGGTDTQYF
>18|TRBV14|TRBJ1-1|.|few
TGTGCCAGCAGCCCTAAGAAGGACAGTTCCTCCTTGAACACTGAAGCTTTCTTT
CASSPKKDSSSLNTEAFF
>14|TRBV6-5|TRBJ2-1|.|.
TGTGCCAGCAGTTGGACTGAGAACTACAATGAGCAGTTCTTC
CASSWTENYNEQFF
>15|TRBV7-9|TRBJ1-1|.|.
TGTGCCAGCAGTCGTACGACAGGCCGGGGCACTGAAGCTTTCTTT
CASSRTTGRGTEAFF
>16|TRBV6-5|TRBJ2-2|TRBD1|.
TGTGCCAGCAGTTTGGGACAGGGTATAATTCTGGGGGAGCTGTTTTTT
CASSLGQGIILGELFF
>14|TRBV19|TRBJ2-5|.|once
TGTGCCAGTAGTATGGGTCTAGTTAAAGAGACCCAGTACTTC
CASSMGLVKETQYF
>15|TRBV7-2|TRBJ1-5|TRBD1|.
TGTGCCAGCAGCTTAGAGGGACAGGGGAATCAGCCCCAGCATTTT
CASSLEGQGNQPQHF
>15|TRBV6-1|TRBJ2-2|.|.
TGTGCCAGCAGTGATGTAGGAGTTTCACCCGGGGAGCTGTTTTTT
CASSDVGVSPGELFF
>14|TRBV11-2|TRBJ2-7|.|.
TGTGCCAGCAGCTTTGATCAAGGGGGCTACGAGCAGTACTTC
CASSFDQGGYEQYF
>13|TRBV7-9|TRBJ2-5|.|.
TGTGCCAGCGGGTCCGGGGTCCCAGAGACCCAGTACTTC
CASGSGVPETQYF
>18|TRBV7-9|TRBJ2-1|TRBD1|once
TGTGCCAGCAGCCGAACCCGAAGGACAGGAGGAGCCTACAATGAGCAGTTCTTC
CASSRTRRTGGAYNEQFF
>15|TRBV4-1|TRBJ2-5|TRBD1|.
TGCGCCAGCAGCCACCGGGACAGTTGGCAAGAGACCCAGTACTTC
CASSHRDSWQETQYF
>13|TRBV6-5|TRBJ2-2|.|.
TGTGCCAGCAGTTACCTAGGGAGGGGGGAGCTGTTTTTT
CASSYLGRGELFF
>16|TRBV5-6|TRBJ1-2|.|.
TGTGCCAGCAGCTTGTTGTGGGACACCAATGCCTATGGCTACACCTTC
CASSLLWDTNAYGYTF
>15|TRBV12-5|TRBJ1-5|.|.
TGTGCTAGTGGCCTCGAGTATGATAGCAATCAGCCCCAGCATTTT
CASGLEYDSNQPQHF
>19|TRBV6-2/TRBV6-3|TRBJ2-7|TRBD2|.
TGTGCCAGCAGTTACTCGTTGGAGCTAGCGGGAGAGAGCTCCTACGAGCAGTACTTC
CASSYSLELAGESSYEQYF
>20|TRBV27|TRBJ2-1|.|.
TGTGCCAGCAGTCACCCACCCCATCTATCGGCGGGCCTCCCTGGGGATGAGCAGTTCTTC
CASSHPPHLSAGLPGDEQFF
>13|TRBV2|TRBJ1-1|.|.
TGTGCCAGCAGTGTAGGGGGTGACACTGAAGCTTTCTTT
CASSVGGDTEAFF
>15|TRBV27|TRBJ1-5|TRBD1|.
TGTGCCAGCAGTTTATTGCCGACAGGGAAGCAGCCCCAGCATTTT
CASSLLPTGKQPQHF
>14|TRBV5-1|TRBJ2-3|TRBD1|.
TGCGCCAGCAGCACGGGACAGGGTGTGGATACGCAGTATTTT
CASSTGQGVDTQYF
>16|TRBV27|TRBJ1-4|TRBD1|few
TGTGCCAGCAGTCCCAACGACAGGGGCATTGGTGAAAAACTGTTTTTT
CASSPNDRGIGEKLFF
>12|TRBV12-3/TRBV12-4|TRBJ2-2|.|.
TGTGCCAGCAGTGTGCAGTCCGGGGAGCTGTTTTTT
CASSVQSGELFF
>16|TRBV14|TRBJ2-2|.|.
TGTGCCAGCAGCCCCCTAGCTGGAGTTTTCACCGGGGAGCTGTTTTTT
CASSPLAGVFTGELFF
>16|TRBV7-2|TRBJ1-5|.|.
TGTGCCAGCAGCTTAGTGTTGGGGGGGCAGGATCAGCCCCAGCATTTT
CASSLVLGGQDQPQHF
>16|TRBV3-1/TRBV3-2|TRBJ1-1|.|.
TGTGCCAGCAGCCAAGGGTCTGGGACACCGAACACTGAAGCTTTCTTT
CASSQGSGTPNTEAFF